This entry lists 12 T cell receptor beta chains sequenced from one sample in a study of T-cell memory formation after mild COVID-19. TCRdb independently ran MiXCR on the 5' RACE reads; one entry per CDR3 protein. The profile shows more than 300,000 distinct CDR3 sequences, 20% to 25% of them singletons. Sequenced input: PBMCs or a T cell subset sorted from them (not recorded which). These receptors came from a man aged 18-30 years who had mild COVID-19 (a few samples of this study predate the infection). Cell type and time point are not known.

The DNA for the CDR3 is TGCAGTGCAGCCACAGATACGCAGTATTTT. Its translation: CSAATDTQYF. The rearrangement uses TRBV20-1 and TRBJ2-3; D is unresolved. Germline V lookup: CDR1 DFQATT, CDR2 SNEGSKA (reference sequence). Trimming removed 6 bases at V and 2 bases at J, with 3 bases between. The CDR3 consists of 10 residues.

J is TRBJ2-7 and V is TRBV19; D is possibly TRBD1 or TRBD2 (5 bases each). Germline V gives CDR1 LNHDA, CDR2 SQIVND (reference sequence). V shed 3 bases and J shed 5 bases, with 20 bases lying between them. The CDR3 has 16 amino acids. For the CDR3, the DNA is TGTGCCAGTAGTATTTCAATGGGACGGCGTTTGAACGAGCAGTACTTC. Amino acids: CASSISMGRRLNEQYF.

The chain employs TRBV11-2 and TRBJ1-2; maybe TRBD1 (5 bases). The CDR3 is 15 residues long. Germline CDR1 is SGHAT and CDR2 is FQNNGV. V gave up 5 bases and J gave up 0 bases, with 13 bases separating them. As DNA, the CDR3 is TGTGCCAGCAGCGGGGGACGGACCACTAACTATGGCTACACCTTC. Its protein product is CASSGGRTTNYGYTF.

The chain recombines TRBV29-1 with TRBJ1-1; the D gene is possibly TRBD1 (6 bases). V was cut by 7 bases and J by 6 bases, with 18 bases left in between. The CDR3 has 13 residues. CDR1 is SQVTM, CDR2 ANQGSEA, per germline. CDR3 residues: CSARPTGFPEAFF. The CDR3 DNA sequence: TGCAGCGCCAGACCCACAGGGTTCCCTGAAGCTTTCTTT.

This chain's CDR3 is CASSLDVRSYEQYF. CDR3 nucleotide sequence: TGTGCCAGCAGCTTAGACGTTCGGTCCTACGAGCAGTACTTC. This chain links TRBV7-9 with TRBJ2-7; D gene unclear. The CDR3 is 14 amino acids. The germline V gene has CDR1 SEHNR and CDR2 FQNEAQ (reference sequence). Trimming took off 1 base at V and 1 base at J, with 8 bases between the two ends. The full variable domain, with the rest looked up from reference TRBV7-9 and TRBJ2-7, is DTGVSQNPRHKITKRGQNVTFRCDPISEHNRLYWYRQTLGQGPEFLTYFQNEAQLEKSRLLSDRFSAERPKGSFSTLEIQRTEQGDSAMYLCASSLDVRSYEQYFGPGTRLTVT.

V and J are TRBV6-5 and TRBJ1-2, with TRBD1 matching 7 bases. J was trimmed by 4 bases and V by 4 bases; bases with no gene match: 6. CDR3 length: 14 residues. The V gene's germline CDR1 is MNHEY and CDR2 SVGAGI. CDR3 bases: TGTGCCAGCAGTTCGCCCGGGACAGTCTATGGCTACACCTTC. This codes for CASSSPGTVYGYTF.

In this sample, this clonotype turned up once. The rearrangement links TRBV7-8 to TRBJ2-5; TRBD1 or TRBD2 may be the D gene (5 bases each). The CDR3 runs to 15 residues. Germline V gene data show CDR1 as SGHVS and CDR2 as FQNEAQ. V was pared by 3 bases and J by 5 bases, with 16 bases between. CDR3 loop: CASSLGVLEEETQYF. The CDR3 region has the DNA TGTGCCAGCAGCTTGGGGGTTCTAGAGGAGGAGACCCAGTACTTC. The full variable domain, its missing parts supplied by reference TRBV7-8 and TRBJ2-5, is GAGVSQSPRYKVAKRGQDVALRCDPISGHVSLFWYQQALGQGPEFLTYFQNEAQLDKSGLPSDRFFAERPEGSVSTLKIQRTQQEDSAVYLCASSLGVLEEETQYFGPGTRLLVL.

The V gene is TRBV6-6, the J gene TRBJ1-2; D is perhaps TRBD1 (6 bases). From germline, CDR1 is MNHNY and CDR2 SVGAGI (reference sequence). This CDR3 spans 15 amino acids. V shed 5 bases and J shed 4 bases, with 17 bases lying between them. The DNA for the CDR3 is TGTGCCAGCAGTCCCCGGGGGCCGGGAAGCTATGGCTACACCTTC. Translation gives CASSPRGPGSYGYTF.

The chain carries TRBV28 and TRBJ2-7; 7 bases align to TRBD1. V was pared by 5 bases and J by 2 bases, with 6 bases of the junction left unmatched. The CDR3 contains 14 residues. The V gene's germline CDR1 is MDHEN and CDR2 SYDVKM. CDR3 amino acids: CASSLTGLTYEQYF. In DNA, the CDR3 is TGTGCCAGCAGTCTGACAGGGCTGACCTACGAGCAGTACTTC.

CDR3 loop: CASSRPGVEQYF. The CDR3 coding sequence is TGTGCCAGCAGTCGCCCCGGTGTGGAGCAGTACTTC. The chain carries TRBV28 and TRBJ2-7; D uncertain. Trimming pared 5 bases from V and 7 bases from J, leaving 12 bases between. Germline V gene data show CDR1 as MDHEN and CDR2 as SYDVKM. This CDR3 is built from 12 residues.

V and J are TRBV6-2 or TRBV6-3 and TRBJ2-7; D might be TRBD1 or TRBD2, each matching 5 bases. V was clipped by 8 bases and J by 3 bases, with 17 bases between them. Germline V gene lookup returns CDR1 MNHEY and CDR2 SVGEGT. This CDR3 is built from 14 residues. This CDR3 is CASVVGGSNYEQYF. For the CDR3, the DNA is TGTGCCAGCGTAGTTGGGGGTTCAAACTACGAGCAGTACTTC.

In this sample, this clonotype turned up a few times. This chain links TRBV6-2 or TRBV6-3 with TRBJ2-2; D gene uncertain. V was clipped by 7 bases and J by 7 bases, with 7 bases between them. Germline V gene sequence: CDR1 MNHEY, CDR2 SVGEGT. This CDR3 region has 11 residues. Written as DNA, the CDR3 is TGTGCCAGCACGGGTGTCGGGGAGCTGTTTTTT. Translation: CASTGVGELFF.